A selection of T cell receptor beta chains follows, all from one sample in a study of patients and donors after allogeneic stem cell transplantation. Using its own MiXCR run on the RT-PCR reads, TCRdb lists one record per CDR3 protein. This sample has about 230,000 distinct CDR3 sequences, with around an eighth found just once. The sequencing input was blood, either unsorted or a sorted T cell fraction (not recorded which). These receptors all stem from a human donor who was either an allogeneic HSCT recipient or a stem cell or donor lymphocyte infusion donor (not recorded which). It is not recorded whose cells these are; they may come from a transplant donor. The conserved cysteine and the conserved F or W are not part of the CDR3 here.

cdr3_aa v_call
ASSLAMASVTDTQY TRBV5-1
SAHKANTEAF TRBV20-1
ASSAAGTYSNQPQH TRBV6-1
AISEPTDRVGYNEQF TRBV10-3
ASSHRQVLRGNTIY TRBV3-1
ASSLSRVSGELF TRBV11-3
SASGSDGNEQY TRBV20-1
ASSPHGRLTNEQF TRBV6-2/TRBV6-3
ASSKGSGTSSSYNEQF TRBV21-1
ASSSGQGKTGELF TRBV5-4
ASSQGPGLNQPQH TRBV3-1
AISPSGGGSGANVLT TRBV10-3
AIMGQINTEAF TRBV10-3
ASCPLSGGNTGELF TRBV23-1
SARADTGELF TRBV20-1
ASSLLAASYNEQF TRBV11-3
ASRLYHQETQY TRBV6-1
ASGRSKTEAF TRBV12-5
ASSEFRVPQF TRBV6-1
ASSYHRDYGTGELF TRBV6-5
ASSLSTGNNSPLH TRBV5-1
ASSWGPLEKLF TRBV5-5
ASSEYGGSSYNEQF TRBV7-9
ASSAWTSKNEQF TRBV7-3
ASSYTTSSYEQY TRBV6-5
AFGSDNWYQETQY TRBV30
ASSLPEEQY TRBV12-3/TRBV12-4
SVRVKQGTEAF TRBV29-1
ASSSTGGAGGELF TRBV11-2
ASSLGPSTDTQY TRBV11-2
ASSQSEEQY TRBV7-9
ASSQSYEYYEQY TRBV23-1
ASTNSGADTQY TRBV12-3/TRBV12-4
SGERGGAGGELF TRBV20-1
ASRPPGGGETQY TRBV11-2
ASRLRGGRAVSSYNEQF TRBV12-3/TRBV12-4
ASSEALAGGTGELF TRBV6-1
ASRTTGGGNTEAF TRBV19